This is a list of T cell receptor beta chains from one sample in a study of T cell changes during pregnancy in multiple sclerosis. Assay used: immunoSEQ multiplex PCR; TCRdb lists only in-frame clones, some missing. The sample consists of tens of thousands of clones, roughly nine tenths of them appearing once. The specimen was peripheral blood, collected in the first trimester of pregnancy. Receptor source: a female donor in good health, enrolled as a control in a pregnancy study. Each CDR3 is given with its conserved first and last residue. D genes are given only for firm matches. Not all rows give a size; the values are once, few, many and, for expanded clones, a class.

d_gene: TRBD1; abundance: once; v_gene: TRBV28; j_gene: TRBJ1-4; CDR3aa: CASSPWGRGDEKLFF; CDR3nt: TGTGCCAGCAGTCCCTGGGGCAGGGGGGATGAAAAACTGTTTTTT
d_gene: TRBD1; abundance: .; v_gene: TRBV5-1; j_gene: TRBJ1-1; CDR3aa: CASSLRDSQINTEAFF; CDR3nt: TGCGCCAGCAGCCTGAGGGACAGCCAAATTAACACTGAAGCTTTCTTT
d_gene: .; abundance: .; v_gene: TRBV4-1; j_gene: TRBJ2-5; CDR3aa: CASSQPPGAHQETQYF; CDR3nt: TGCGCCAGCAGCCAACCTCCGGGAGCTCACCAAGAGACCCAGTACTTC
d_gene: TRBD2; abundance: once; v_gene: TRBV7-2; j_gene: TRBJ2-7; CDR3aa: CASSWTSGTYEQYF; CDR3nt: TGTGCCAGCAGCTGGACTAGCGGTACCTACGAGCAGTACTTC
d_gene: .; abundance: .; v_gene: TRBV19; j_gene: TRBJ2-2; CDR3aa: CASCRVAPGELFF; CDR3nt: TGTGCCAGTTGTCGCGTTGCACCCGGGGAGCTGTTTTTT
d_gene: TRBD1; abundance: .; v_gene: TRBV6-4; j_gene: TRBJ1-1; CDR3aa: CASSDRDSLMNTEAFF; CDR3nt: TGTGCCAGCAGTGACAGGGACAGTCTCATGAACACTGAAGCTTTCTTT
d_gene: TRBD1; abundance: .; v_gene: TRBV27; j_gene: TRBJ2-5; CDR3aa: CASSQEGQEGETQYF; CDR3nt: TGTGCCAGCAGTCAAGAAGGACAGGAAGGCGAGACCCAGTACTTC
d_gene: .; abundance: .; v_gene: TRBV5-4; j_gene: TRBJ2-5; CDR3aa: CASSDPVRDVETQYF; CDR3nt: TGTGCCAGCAGCGACCCCGTCAGGGATGTTGAGACCCAGTACTTC
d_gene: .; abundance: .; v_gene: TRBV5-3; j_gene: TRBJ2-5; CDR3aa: CARSPTSSQETQYF; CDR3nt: TGTGCCAGAAGCCCAACTAGCTCCCAAGAGACCCAGTACTTC
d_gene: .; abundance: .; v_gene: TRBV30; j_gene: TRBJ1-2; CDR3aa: CAWSALLFPGYTF; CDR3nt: TGTGCCTGGAGTGCCCTATTATTCCCTGGCTACACCTTC
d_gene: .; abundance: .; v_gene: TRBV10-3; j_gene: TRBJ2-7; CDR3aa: CAISVNRETVEQYF; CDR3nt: TGTGCCATCAGTGTAAACAGGGAGACGGTCGAGCAGTACTTC
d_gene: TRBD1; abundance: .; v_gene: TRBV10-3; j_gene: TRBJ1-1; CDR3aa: CAISEPGQANTEAFF; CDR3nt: TGTGCCATCAGTGAGCCGGGACAGGCGAACACTGAAGCTTTCTTT
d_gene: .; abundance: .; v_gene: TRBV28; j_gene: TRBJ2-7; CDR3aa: CASSPPRTRNSYEQYF; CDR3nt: TGTGCCAGCAGCCCGCCCAGGACACGGAACTCCTACGAGCAGTACTTC
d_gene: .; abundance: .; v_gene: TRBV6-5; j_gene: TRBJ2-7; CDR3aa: CASNAGQPYEQYF; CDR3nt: TGTGCCAGCAATGCCGGACAGCCCTACGAGCAGTACTTC
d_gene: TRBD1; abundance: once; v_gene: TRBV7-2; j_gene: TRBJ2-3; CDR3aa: CASSPRTGMSTDTQYF; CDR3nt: TGTGCCAGCAGCCCGAGGACAGGGATGAGCACAGATACGCAGTATTTT
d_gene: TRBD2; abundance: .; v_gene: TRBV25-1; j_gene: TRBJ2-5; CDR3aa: CASSPPTSGGQETQYF; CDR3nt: TGTGCCAGCAGTCCGCCGACTAGCGGGGGACAAGAGACCCAGTACTTC
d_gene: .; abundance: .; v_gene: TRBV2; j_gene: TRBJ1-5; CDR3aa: CASSDSGGNQPQHF; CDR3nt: TGTGCCAGCAGTGACTCAGGGGGCAATCAGCCCCAGCATTTT
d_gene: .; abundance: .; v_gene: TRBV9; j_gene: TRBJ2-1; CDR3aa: CASSVGGGSEQFF; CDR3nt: TGTGCCAGCAGCGTAGGTGGAGGGAGTGAGCAGTTCTTC
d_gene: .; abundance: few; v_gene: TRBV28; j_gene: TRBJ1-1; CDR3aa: CASSQLLNTEAFF; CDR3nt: TGTGCCAGCAGTCAACTTTTGAACACTGAAGCTTTCTTT
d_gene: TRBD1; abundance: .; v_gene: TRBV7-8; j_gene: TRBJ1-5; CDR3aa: CASSLTGTGRRQPQHF; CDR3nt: TGTGCCAGCAGCTTGACCGGGACAGGGCGACGACAGCCCCAGCATTTT
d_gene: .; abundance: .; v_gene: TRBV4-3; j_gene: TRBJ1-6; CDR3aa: CASSPGVRNSPLHF; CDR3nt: TGCGCCAGCAGCCCGGGGGTTAGAAATTCACCCCTCCACTTT
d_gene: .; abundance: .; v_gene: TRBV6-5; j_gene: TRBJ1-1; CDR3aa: CASSRGLRTTEAFF; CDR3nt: TGTGCCAGCAGTAGGGGCCTTAGGACCACTGAAGCTTTCTTT
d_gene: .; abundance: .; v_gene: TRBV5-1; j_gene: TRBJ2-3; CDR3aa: CASSVSTGATDTQYF; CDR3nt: TGCGCCAGCAGCGTGAGTACAGGAGCCACAGATACGCAGTATTTT
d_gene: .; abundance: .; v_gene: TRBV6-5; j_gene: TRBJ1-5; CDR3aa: CASRGGVDQPQHF; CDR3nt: TGTGCCAGCCGAGGGGGAGTAGACCAGCCCCAGCATTTT
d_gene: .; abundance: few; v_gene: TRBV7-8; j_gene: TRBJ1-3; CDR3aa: CASSPPGRTQSSGNTIYF; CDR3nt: TGTGCCAGCAGCCCGCCGGGTCGCACTCAGAGCTCTGGAAACACCATATATTTT
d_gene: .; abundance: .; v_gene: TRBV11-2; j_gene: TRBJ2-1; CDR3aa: CAIPGNSYNEQFF; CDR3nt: TGTGCCATTCCCGGGAACTCCTACAATGAGCAGTTCTTC
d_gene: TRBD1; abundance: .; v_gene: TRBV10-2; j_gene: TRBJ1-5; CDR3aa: CASRGGDGNQPQHF; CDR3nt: TGCGCCAGCAGAGGGGGCGACGGCAATCAGCCCCAGCATTTT
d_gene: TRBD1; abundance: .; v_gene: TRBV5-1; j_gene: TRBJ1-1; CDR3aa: CASSQGTGMNTEAFF; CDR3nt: TGCGCCAGCAGCCAAGGGACAGGGATGAACACTGAAGCTTTCTTT
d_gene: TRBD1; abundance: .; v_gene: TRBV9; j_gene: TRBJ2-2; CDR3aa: CASSSPQGDRNTGELFF; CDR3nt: TGTGCCAGCAGCTCCCCGCAGGGGGACAGGAACACCGGGGAGCTGTTTTTT
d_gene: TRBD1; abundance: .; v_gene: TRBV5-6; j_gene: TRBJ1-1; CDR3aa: CASRKWDRDTEAFF; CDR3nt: TGTGCCAGCAGGAAATGGGACAGGGACACTGAAGCTTTCTTT